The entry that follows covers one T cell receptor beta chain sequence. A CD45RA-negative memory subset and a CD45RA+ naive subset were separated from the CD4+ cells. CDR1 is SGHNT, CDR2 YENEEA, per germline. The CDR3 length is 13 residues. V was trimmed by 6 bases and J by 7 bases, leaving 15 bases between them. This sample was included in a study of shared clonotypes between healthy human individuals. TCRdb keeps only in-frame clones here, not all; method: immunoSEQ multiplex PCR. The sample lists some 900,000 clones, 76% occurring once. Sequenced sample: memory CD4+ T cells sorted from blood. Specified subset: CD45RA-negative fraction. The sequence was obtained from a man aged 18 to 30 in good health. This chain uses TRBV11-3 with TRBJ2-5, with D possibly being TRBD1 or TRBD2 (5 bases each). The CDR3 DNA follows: TGTGCCAGCAGACAAACGGGGACGGCGACCCAGTACTTC. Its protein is CASRQTGTATQYF.